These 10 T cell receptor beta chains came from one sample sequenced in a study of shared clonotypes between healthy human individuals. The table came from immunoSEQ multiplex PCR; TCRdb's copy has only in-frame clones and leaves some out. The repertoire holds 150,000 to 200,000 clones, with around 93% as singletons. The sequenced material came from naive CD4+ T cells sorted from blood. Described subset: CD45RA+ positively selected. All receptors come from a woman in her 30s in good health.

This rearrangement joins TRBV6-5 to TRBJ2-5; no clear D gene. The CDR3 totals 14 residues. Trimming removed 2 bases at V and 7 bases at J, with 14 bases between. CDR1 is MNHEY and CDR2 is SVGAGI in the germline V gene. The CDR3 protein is CASSYGSTRGTQYF. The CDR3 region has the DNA TGTGCCAGCAGTTACGGGTCAACAAGAGGGACCCAGTACTTC.

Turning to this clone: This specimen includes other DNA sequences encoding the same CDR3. The CDR3 DNA is TGTGCCAGCAGTCGACAGGCAACTAATGAAAAACTGTTTTTT. Protein: CASSRQATNEKLFF. V gene TRBV27 combines with J gene TRBJ1-4; D is possibly TRBD1 (6 bases). With 5 bases removed from V and 0 bases from J, the gap between germline ends came to 7 bases. The CDR3 is 14 amino acids. Germline V gene lookup returns CDR1 MNHEY and CDR2 SMNVEV (reference sequence).

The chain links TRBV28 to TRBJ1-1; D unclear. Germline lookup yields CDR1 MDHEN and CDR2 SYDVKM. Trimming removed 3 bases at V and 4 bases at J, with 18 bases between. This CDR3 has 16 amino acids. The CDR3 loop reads CASSLTVRVRVTEAFF. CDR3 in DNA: TGTGCCAGCAGTTTGACTGTTCGAGTGAGGGTCACTGAAGCTTTCTTT.

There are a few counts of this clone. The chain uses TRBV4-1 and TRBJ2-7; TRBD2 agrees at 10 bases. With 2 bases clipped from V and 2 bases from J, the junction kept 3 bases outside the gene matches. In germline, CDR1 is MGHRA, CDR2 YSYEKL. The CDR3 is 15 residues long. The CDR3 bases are TGCGCCAGCAGCCAAATAGCGGGAGGTCCCTACGAGCAGTACTTC. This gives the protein CASSQIAGGPYEQYF.

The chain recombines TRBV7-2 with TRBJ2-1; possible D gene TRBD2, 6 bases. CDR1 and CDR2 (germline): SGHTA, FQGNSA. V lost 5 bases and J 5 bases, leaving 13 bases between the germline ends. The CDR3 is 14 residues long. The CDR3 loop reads CASSERGLDNEQFF. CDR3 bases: TGTGCCAGCAGCGAACGGGGACTTGACAATGAGCAGTTCTTC. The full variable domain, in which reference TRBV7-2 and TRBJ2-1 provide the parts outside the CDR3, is GAGVSQSPSNKVTEKGKDVELRCDPISGHTALYWYRQSLGQGLEFLIYFQGNSAPDKSGLPSDRFSAERTGGSVSTLTIQRTQQEDSAVYLCASSERGLDNEQFFGPGTRLTVL.

CDR3 in DNA: TGTGCCAGCAGCTTCTTGCCCGGTTTGAACTACGAGCAGTACTTC. This translates into CASSFLPGLNYEQYF. The chain recombines TRBV11-2 with TRBJ2-5; no reliable D call. The end of the DNA is better explained by TRBJ2-7, so the J call may be wrong. CDR3 length: 15 amino acids. Germline CDR1 is SGHAT and CDR2 is FQNNGV.

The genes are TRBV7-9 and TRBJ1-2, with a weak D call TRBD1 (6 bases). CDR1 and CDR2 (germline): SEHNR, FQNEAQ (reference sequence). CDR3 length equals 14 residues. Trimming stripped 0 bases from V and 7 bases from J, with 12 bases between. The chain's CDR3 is CASSLASGAGGYTF. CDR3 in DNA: TGTGCCAGCAGCTTAGCGTCAGGGGCCGGTGGCTACACCTTC.

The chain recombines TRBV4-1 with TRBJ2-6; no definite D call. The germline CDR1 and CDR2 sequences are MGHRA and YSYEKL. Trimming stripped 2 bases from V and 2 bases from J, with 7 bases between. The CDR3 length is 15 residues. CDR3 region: CASSQSLAGANVLTF. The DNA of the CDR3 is TGCGCCAGCAGCCAATCGCTCGCTGGGGCCAACGTCCTGACTTTC.

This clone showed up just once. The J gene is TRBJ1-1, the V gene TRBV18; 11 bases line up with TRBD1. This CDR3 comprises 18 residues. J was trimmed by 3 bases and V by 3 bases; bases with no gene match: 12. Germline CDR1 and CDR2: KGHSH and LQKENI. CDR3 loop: CASSPFLGQGASDTEAFF. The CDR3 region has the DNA TGTGCCAGCTCACCTTTCTTAGGACAGGGGGCGAGCGACACTGAAGCTTTCTTT.

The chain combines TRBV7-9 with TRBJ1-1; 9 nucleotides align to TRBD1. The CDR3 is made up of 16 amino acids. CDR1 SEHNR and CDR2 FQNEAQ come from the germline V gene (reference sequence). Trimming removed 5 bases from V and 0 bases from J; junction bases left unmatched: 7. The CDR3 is CASSEGTGKLNTEAFF. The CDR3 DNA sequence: TGTGCCAGCAGCGAAGGGACAGGGAAGTTGAACACTGAAGCTTTCTTT.